Listed below are T cell receptor beta chains from one sample, sequenced in a study of blood T cell repertoires in COVID-19. Generated by immunoSEQ multiplex PCR, the TCRdb table keeps only in-frame clones and is missing some. The data contain hundreds of thousands of clones, approximately 90% of them singletons. Sequenced material: PBMCs or T cells enriched from blood (not recorded which). The receptors stem from a woman aged 35 to 49 who had recovered from COVID-19. Each CDR3 is given with its conserved first and last residue.

CDR3 length | J gene | V gene | CDR3 protein
15 | TRBJ2-3 | TRBV28 | CASSPWATHTDTQYF
14 | TRBJ2-5 | TRBV11-2 | CASSRGQLQETQYF
17 | TRBJ2-5 | TRBV5-1 | CASSLTVGTGGAETQYF
14 | TRBJ1-2 | TRBV28 | CASSLLQGGYGYTF
15 | TRBJ1-2 | TRBV3-1/TRBV3-2 | CASTRSGGVGYGYTF
17 | TRBJ2-3 | TRBV18 | CASSHKWREGGTDTQYF
11 | TRBJ2-7 | TRBV20-1 | CSARDSYEQYF
17 | TRBJ2-1 | TRBV7-8 | CASSLLTLAALYNEQFF
12 | TRBJ1-2 | TRBV29-1 | CSVGGLDYGYTF
18 | TRBJ1-2 | TRBV21-1 | CASNDRGTANIWNYGYTF
13 | TRBJ2-1 | TRBV9 | CASSVVEVNEQFF
15 | TRBJ2-7 | TRBV3-1/TRBV3-2 | CASSQDAYREPEQYF
15 | TRBJ2-3 | TRBV7-3 | CASSLVGSSTDTQYF
13 | TRBJ1-4 | TRBV7-3 | CASSLSRNEKLFF
16 | TRBJ2-7 | TRBV7-2 | CASSLTPQGPPYEQYF
15 | TRBJ2-5 | TRBV4-1 | CASSPRGLGQETQYF
14 | TRBJ2-3 | TRBV28 | CASRGGGPTDTQYF
16 | TRBJ2-1 | TRBV4-1 | CASSQFSGGFQNEQFF
17 | TRBJ2-2 | TRBV5-1 | CASSLPGTGAITGELFF
13 | TRBJ1-5 | TRBV7-3 | CASSETGEGAQHF
16 | TRBJ2-1 | TRBV5-1 | CASSLDGTGGNNEQFF
15 | TRBJ2-3 | TRBV7-2 | CASSFSNRVSDTQYF
16 | TRBJ1-4 | TRBV2 | CASSGGASVPNEKLFF
13 | TRBJ2-7 | TRBV18 | CASSPSRDSEQYF
15 | TRBJ1-1 | TRBV14 | CASSQDQGANTEAFF
13 | TRBJ1-2 | TRBV18 | CASSPPGGYGYTF
14 | TRBJ2-7 | TRBV28 | CASRTGTATYEQYF
17 | TRBJ2-1 | TRBV7-2 | CASSFRTSLGPVNEQFF
13 | TRBJ1-5 | TRBV19 | CASRSQGNQPQHF
17 | TRBJ2-3 | TRBV19 | CASSISAGGLGTDTQYF
14 | TRBJ1-1 | TRBV29-1 | CSVLEDWWVTEAFF
14 | TRBJ1-2 | TRBV15 | CATVRDRVGYGYTF
15 | TRBJ2-2 | TRBV19 | CASSPGTDDTGELFF
16 | TRBJ2-7 | TRBV2 | CASSTHLSGSKGEQYF
13 | TRBJ2-5 | TRBV3-1/TRBV3-2 | CASSLAGAETQYF
19 | TRBJ2-1 | TRBV27 | CASSSTIRSGTVSYNEQFF
19 | TRBJ2-5 | TRBV3-1/TRBV3-2 | CASSQDPGGGARPRETQYF
22 | TRBJ2-1 | TRBV2 | CASSEWASGRLEVRGTYNEQFF
18 | TRBJ1-6 | TRBV19 | CASSPGDSGSSYNSPLHF
17 | TRBJ1-1 | TRBV6-2/TRBV6-3 | CASSYVPGQGENTEAFF
16 | TRBJ2-7 | TRBV28 | CASSRGPSLARYEQYF
13 | TRBJ1-2 | TRBV3-1/TRBV3-2 | CASSQQGAYGYTF
14 | TRBJ1-2 | TRBV28 | CASSWLGTGSGYTF
17 | TRBJ2-2 | TRBV4-1 | CASSQEGGGVGTGELFF
18 | TRBJ1-6 | TRBV9 | CASSSPERGSSYNSPLHF
13 | TRBJ2-7 | TRBV12-3/TRBV12-4 | CASSFASGVEQYF